A single sample gave rise to the 26 T cell receptor beta chains below, sequenced in a study of T cell changes during pregnancy in multiple sclerosis. Assay used: immunoSEQ multiplex PCR; TCRdb lists only in-frame clones, some missing. The table records about 120,000 clones, 93% of them present only once. The sample consisted of peripheral blood, taken before pregnancy. The receptors here all came from a female donor with multiple sclerosis, enrolled in a pregnancy study.

A single count supports this clone. The chain has TRBV28 and TRBJ2-7; perhaps TRBD1 as D (6 bases). From germline, CDR1 is MDHEN and CDR2 SYDVKM. The V and J ends lost 5 bases and 3 bases respectively, with 17 bases between them. The CDR3 extends over 15 amino acids. CDR3 nucleotide sequence: TGTGCCAGCAGTAATTCGGGACAAATGAACTACGAGCAGTACTTC. Translating gives CASSNSGQMNYEQYF.

This clone was recorded only once. The rearrangement joins TRBV9 to TRBJ2-1, with a weak D call TRBD2 (6 bases). The CDR3 has 15 amino acids. Germline CDR1 and CDR2: SGDLS and YYNGEE. V dropped 3 bases and J dropped 4 bases, with 14 bases sitting between them. CDR3 region: CASSAGRGFYNEQFF. The CDR3 nucleotides read TGTGCCAGCAGCGCTGGACGGGGGTTTTACAATGAGCAGTTCTTC. The full variable domain, with the rest looked up from reference TRBV9 and TRBJ2-1, is DSGVTQTPKHLITATGQRVTLRCSPRSGDLSVYWYQQSLDQGLQFLIQYYNGEERAKGNILERFSAQQFPDLHSELNLSSLELGDSALYFCASSAGRGFYNEQFFGPGTRLTVL.

The chain combines TRBV6-6 with TRBJ1-2; TRBD1 aligns across 8 bases. Germline V lookup: CDR1 MNHNY, CDR2 SVGAGI (reference sequence). This CDR3 is 15 amino acids long. V lost 6 bases and J lost 5; bases outside the gene matches: 11. The CDR3 DNA reads TGTGCCAGCAGGGATCGGGACAGGCTGTTTTATGGCTACACCTTC. It specifies CASRDRDRLFYGYTF.

The chain recombines TRBV30 with TRBJ2-7, with TRBD2 matching 15 bases. CDR3 size: 16 residues. Germline V gene lookup returns CDR1 GTSNPN and CDR2 SVGIG (reference sequence). The J segment lost 5 bases and the V segment lost 2 bases, leaving 7 bases of the junction unmatched. CDR3 residues: CAWSHGLAGGPDEQYF. The CDR3 DNA is TGTGCCTGGAGTCACGGACTAGCGGGAGGGCCTGACGAGCAGTACTTC. Complete variable domain (other parts from reference TRBV30 and TRBJ2-7): SQTIHQWPATLVQPVGSPLSLECTVEGTSNPNLYWYRQAAGRGLQLLFYSVGIGQISSEVPQNLSASRPQDRQFILSSKKLLLSDSGFYLCAWSHGLAGGPDEQYFGPGTRLTVT.

The rearrangement uses TRBV7-8 and TRBJ1-5; D is possibly TRBD1 (6 bases). Germline CDR1 SGHVS, CDR2 FQNEAQ. The CDR3 consists of 14 residues. V lost 2 bases, J lost 4 bases, and 9 bases lay in between. CDR3 amino acids: CASSLQQGNQPQHF. The CDR3 DNA sequence: TGTGCCAGCAGCTTACAGCAGGGGAATCAGCCCCAGCATTTT.

This clone came up once. The rearrangement links TRBV15 to TRBJ1-3, with 11 positions matching TRBD1. The CDR3 extends over 15 amino acids. J lost 3 bases, V lost 3 bases, and 1 base had no gene match. Germline assignment: CDR1 LNHNV and CDR2 YYDKDF (reference sequence). The CDR3 DNA follows: TGTGCCACCAGCAGGGGACAGGGGGATGGAAACACCATATATTTT. Protein sequence: CATSRGQGDGNTIYF.

The rearrangement uses TRBV28 and TRBJ1-5, with a tentative D call TRBD1 (5 bases). The germline gives CDR1 MDHEN, CDR2 SYDVKM. The CDR3 loop spans 14 amino acids. Trimming removed 6 bases at V and 0 bases at J, with 9 bases between. This CDR3 reads CASRGALSNQPQHF. The DNA of the CDR3 is TGTGCCAGCAGAGGGGCCCTTAGCAATCAGCCCCAGCATTTT.

This rearrangement joins TRBV7-2 to TRBJ2-7; 12 positions agree with TRBD2. The CDR3 has 16 amino acids. Germline CDR1 reads SGHTA; CDR2 reads FQGNSA. V shed 5 bases and J 0 bases; nucleotides not matched to a gene: 5. CDR3 sequence (DNA): TGTGCCAGCAGCGCCACTAGCGGGGGGTTCTCCTACGAGCAGTACTTC. It yields the protein CASSATSGGFSYEQYF. Full variable domain (rest looked up from reference TRBV7-2 and TRBJ2-7): GAGVSQSPSNKVTEKGKDVELRCDPISGHTALYWYRQSLGQGLEFLIYFQGNSAPDKSGLPSDRFSAERTGGSVSTLTIQRTQQEDSAVYLCASSATSGGFSYEQYFGPGTRLTVT.

The chain is built from TRBV5-1 and TRBJ2-1, with 14 nucleotides matching TRBD2. This CDR3 is built from 15 residues. After removal of 4 bases from V and 6 bases from J, the junction contained 3 bases not matched to a gene. Germline V gene lookup returns CDR1 SGHRS and CDR2 YFSETQ. The CDR3 coding sequence is TGCGCCAGCAGCCCGACTAGCGGGAGGGCCAATGAGCAGTTCTTC. This encodes CASSPTSGRANEQFF.

This chain connects TRBV10-3 to TRBJ1-2; a possible D gene is TRBD1 (6 bases). The germline gives CDR1 ENHRY, CDR2 SYGVKD. V gave up 7 bases and J gave up 5 bases, with 14 bases separating them. The CDR3 runs to 13 residues. CDR3 sequence (DNA): TGTGCCATCAAAGGGGGGGAGAGTTATGGCTACACCTTC. Translation gives CAIKGGESYGYTF.

For the CDR3, the DNA is TGTGCCAGCAGCCCAGGACTGAGCTCTGGAAACACCATATATTTT. Its translation: CASSPGLSSGNTIYF. The V gene is TRBV7-6, the J gene TRBJ1-3; D not resolved. The CDR3 is 15 residues long. Germline lookup yields CDR1 SGHVS and CDR2 FNYEAQ. V was pared by 5 bases and J by 0 bases, with 11 bases between.

The chain recombines TRBV5-1 with TRBJ2-2, with a possible D match to TRBD1 (5 bases). The germline V and J ends were trimmed by 0 bases and 6 bases, with 9 bases remaining between them. CDR3 length equals 14 residues. CDR1 is SGHRS, CDR2 YFSETQ, per germline. The CDR3 reads CASSLGGASGELFF. CDR3 coding DNA: TGCGCCAGCAGCTTGGGGGGCGCTTCCGGGGAGCTGTTTTTT. The full variable domain, in which reference TRBV5-1 and TRBJ2-2 provide the parts outside the CDR3, is KAGVTQTPRYLIKTRGQQVTLSCSPISGHRSVSWYQQTPGQGLQFLFEYFSETQRNKGNFPGRFSGRQFSNSRSEMNVSTLELGDSALYLCASSLGGASGELFFGEGSRLTVL.

This sequence joins TRBV10-3 and TRBJ2-5; 11 bases map to TRBD1. The J call is uncertain, as TRBJ2-7 better fits the DNA end. CDR1 ENHRY and CDR2 SYGVKD come from the germline V gene. CDR3 length: 15 residues. In DNA, the CDR3 is TGTGCCATCAGGGGGGGACAGGGGGTATCCTACGAGCAGTACTTC. This encodes CAIRGGQGVSYEQYF.

Here the CDR3 DNA reads TGTGCCAGCAGCTCCCCGACTAGCGGGAAAACCTACAATGAGCAGTTCTTC. It codes for CASSSPTSGKTYNEQFF. The chain has TRBV11-2 and TRBJ2-1; TRBD2 agrees at 11 bases. The CDR3 sequence is 17 residues long. Unmatched junction bases numbered 7, after V lost 4 bases and J lost 2 bases. Germline V gene data show CDR1 as SGHAT and CDR2 as FQNNGV. The whole variable domain, filled in from reference TRBV11-2 and TRBJ2-1, reads EAGVAQSPRYKIIEKRQSVAFWCNPISGHATLYWYQQILGQGPKLLIQFQNNGVVDDSQLPKDRFSAERLKGVDSTLKIQPAKLEDSAVYLCASSSPTSGKTYNEQFFGPGTRLTVL.

The rearrangement joins TRBV5-1 to TRBJ2-1, with D possibly matching TRBD2 (6 bases). The CDR3 contains 16 residues. Germline-derived CDR1 and CDR2 are SGHRS and YFSETQ. V was cut by 5 bases and J by 5 bases, with 20 bases left in between. The CDR3 is CASRSRPGTSDNEQFF. As DNA, the CDR3 is TGCGCCAGCAGATCTAGACCCGGGACTTCCGACAATGAGCAGTTCTTC.

The chain has TRBV6-1 and TRBJ1-2; D uncertain. Germline V gene data show CDR1 as MNHNS and CDR2 as SASEGT. The CDR3 extends over 15 amino acids. Between the trimmed V and J ends, which lost 6 bases and 4 bases, there was a span of 18 bases. CDR3 in DNA: TGTGCCAGCAGCCTGAGATCGAGGGTGTCCTATGGCTACACCTTC. Its protein product is CASSLRSRVSYGYTF.

The rearrangement joins TRBV7-2 to TRBJ2-5; D is unresolved. Trimming cost V 5 bases and J 4 bases, with 5 bases left between them. CDR3 length equals 11 residues. Germline V gene data show CDR1 as SGHTA and CDR2 as FQGNSA. The CDR3 DNA sequence: TGTGCCAGCAGCCCTCTAGAGACCCAGTACTTC. It translates to CASSPLETQYF.

This chain links TRBV9 with TRBJ1-1, with D possibly being TRBD1 (6 bases). This CDR3 is built from 14 residues. The germline gives CDR1 SGDLS, CDR2 YYNGEE. V was pared by 4 bases and J by 4 bases, with 14 bases between. Written as DNA, the CDR3 is TGTGCCAGCAGCCTGCGGGGAGGGGGCACTGAAGCTTTCTTT. Residues: CASSLRGGGTEAFF.

This chain connects TRBV6-6 to TRBJ1-4; maybe TRBD1 (6 bases). Germline values: CDR1 MNHNY, CDR2 SVGAGI (reference sequence). CDR3 size: 15 residues. The V gene lost 7 bases and the J gene lost 8 bases, with 20 bases spanning the gap. This chain's CDR3 is CASNWGPRVSEKLFF. CDR3 DNA: TGTGCCAGCAATTGGGGGCCCAGGGTTAGCGAAAAACTGTTTTTT.

This sequence joins TRBV5-1 and TRBJ1-1, with TRBD1 as a possible D gene (5 bases). The germline V and J ends were trimmed by 7 bases and 0 bases, with 22 bases remaining between them. Germline V gene sequence: CDR1 SGHRS, CDR2 YFSETQ. The length of the CDR3 is 17 residues. CDR3 sequence (DNA): TGCGCCAGCGCGAGGTACATGGGGCGGGGATTGAACACTGAAGCTTTCTTT. Amino acid sequence: CASARYMGRGLNTEAFF.

This clone was picked up one time. DNA for the CDR3: TGTGCCAGCTCACCGGCCCGGGGGAGGGGACCTAATCAGCCCCAGCATTTT. Its translation is CASSPARGRGPNQPQHF. The chain combines TRBV18 with TRBJ1-5, with D perhaps TRBD1 (5 bases). The CDR3 runs to 17 residues. Per germline, CDR1 KGHSH and CDR2 LQKENI. Trimming took off 3 bases at V and 4 bases at J, with 19 bases between the two ends.

The chain uses TRBV7-8 and TRBJ1-1; 8 bases are shared with TRBD1. The germline CDR1 and CDR2 sequences are SGHVS and FQNEAQ. Unmatched junction bases numbered 6, after V lost 5 bases and J lost 1 base. CDR3 length equals 15 residues. CDR3 region: CASSRQGRGNTEAFF. As DNA, the CDR3 is TGTGCCAGCAGCCGACAGGGGAGAGGGAACACTGAAGCTTTCTTT.

A note on this clone: Other DNA variants within this sample encode the same CDR3. This sequence joins TRBV28 and TRBJ2-4, with a possible D match to TRBD1 (6 bases). Germline V lookup: CDR1 MDHEN, CDR2 SYDVKM. The CDR3 length is 14 residues. V was shortened by 8 bases and J by 1 base, with 12 bases between the two germline ends. The CDR3: CASRGGPAKNIQYF. Here the CDR3 DNA reads TGTGCCAGCCGAGGGGGTCCCGCCAAAAACATTCAGTACTTC.

The chain couples TRBV19 to TRBJ1-1; TRBD1 aligns across 7 bases. From germline, CDR1 is LNHDA and CDR2 SQIVND (reference sequence). The CDR3 sequence is 14 residues long. J was trimmed by 4 bases and V by 3 bases; bases with no gene match: 5. CDR3 DNA: TGTGCCAGTAGTATGACAGGGCCGCGCACTGAAGCTTTCTTT. It is translated as CASSMTGPRTEAFF.

The rearrangement joins TRBV9 to TRBJ2-1; the match to TRBD2 covers 8 bases. In germline, CDR1 is SGDLS, CDR2 YYNGEE. There are 15 residues in the CDR3. V lost 3 bases, J lost 2 bases, and 4 bases stayed unmatched. The CDR3 spells CASSAAGETYNEQFF. CDR3 in DNA: TGTGCCAGCAGCGCAGCGGGGGAGACCTACAATGAGCAGTTCTTC.

The chain joins TRBV29-1 to TRBJ2-3; 10 positions match TRBD2. This CDR3 has 13 amino acids. Germline-derived CDR1 and CDR2 are SQVTM and ANQGSEA. V trimming: 4 bases; J trimming: 7 bases; junction bases outside the gene matches: 5. DNA of the CDR3: TGCAGCGTTGGAGCGGGGGGGCTAAATACGCAGTATTTT. Protein: CSVGAGGLNTQYF.